Included here is one T cell receptor (beta chain) sequence, with context. Sequence at one end of the junction differs from germline and may be a read error. Profiling relied on immunoSEQ multiplex PCR, and the TCRdb table lists in-frame clones only, not all of them. The data show about 430,000 clones, around nine tenths seen once. Study members were between about 18 and 90 years old and lived in some 22 US regions. This record belongs to a study of blood T cell repertoires in COVID-19. The CDR3 loop spans 13 amino acids. The specimen sequenced was PBMCs or T cells enriched from blood (not recorded which). This chain uses TRBV12-3 or TRBV12-4 with TRBJ2-7; TRBD1 agrees at 7 bases. This TCR was recovered from a woman in her thirties with acute COVID-19. CDR3 in amino acids: CACRGQGAYEQYF. The DNA for the CDR3 is TGTGCCTGCAGGGGCCAGGGGGCCTACGAGCAGTACTTC.